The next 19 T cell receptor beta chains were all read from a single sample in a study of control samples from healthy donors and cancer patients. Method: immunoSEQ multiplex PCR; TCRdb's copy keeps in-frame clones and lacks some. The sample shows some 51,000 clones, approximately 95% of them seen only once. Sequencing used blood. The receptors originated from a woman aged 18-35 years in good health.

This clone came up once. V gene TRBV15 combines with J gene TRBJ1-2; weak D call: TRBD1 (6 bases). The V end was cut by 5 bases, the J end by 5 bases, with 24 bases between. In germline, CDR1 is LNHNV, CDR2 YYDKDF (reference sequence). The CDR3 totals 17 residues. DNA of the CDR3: TGTGCCACCAGCCATTGGGGGCAGGGGAAAAATCCATATGGCTACACCTTC. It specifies CATSHWGQGKNPYGYTF.

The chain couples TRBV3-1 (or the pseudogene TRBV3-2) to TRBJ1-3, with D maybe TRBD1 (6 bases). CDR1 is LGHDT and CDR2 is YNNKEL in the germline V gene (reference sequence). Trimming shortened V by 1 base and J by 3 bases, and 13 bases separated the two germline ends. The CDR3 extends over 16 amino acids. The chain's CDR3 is CASSQGGADSGNTIYF. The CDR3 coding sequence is TGTGCCAGCAGCCAAGGAGGGGCGGACAGTGGAAACACCATATATTTT.

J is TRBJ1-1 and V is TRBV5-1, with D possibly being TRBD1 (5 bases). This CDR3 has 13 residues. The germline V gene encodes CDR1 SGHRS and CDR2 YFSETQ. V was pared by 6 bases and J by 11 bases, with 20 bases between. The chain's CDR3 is CASTSLGQNEAFF. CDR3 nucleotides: TGCGCCAGCACCTCCCTAGGACAAAACGAGGCTTTCTTT.

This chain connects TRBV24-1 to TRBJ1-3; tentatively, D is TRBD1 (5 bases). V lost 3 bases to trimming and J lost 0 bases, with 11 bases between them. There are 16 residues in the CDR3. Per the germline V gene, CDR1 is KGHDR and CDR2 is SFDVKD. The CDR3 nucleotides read TGTGCCACCAGTGATCCGACAGTAAACTCTGGAAACACCATATATTTT. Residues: CATSDPTVNSGNTIYF.

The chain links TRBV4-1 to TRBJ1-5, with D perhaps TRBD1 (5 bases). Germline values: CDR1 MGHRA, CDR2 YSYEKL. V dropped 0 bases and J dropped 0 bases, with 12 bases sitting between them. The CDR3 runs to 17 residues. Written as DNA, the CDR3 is TGCGCCAGCAGCCAAGATGCGGGGCCGTATAGCAATCAGCCCCAGCATTTT. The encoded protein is CASSQDAGPYSNQPQHF.

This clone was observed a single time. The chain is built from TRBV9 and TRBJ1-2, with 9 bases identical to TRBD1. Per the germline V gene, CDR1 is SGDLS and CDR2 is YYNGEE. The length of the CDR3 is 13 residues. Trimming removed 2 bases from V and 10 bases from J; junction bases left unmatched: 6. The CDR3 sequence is CASSVPGQGPYTF. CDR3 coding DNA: TGTGCCAGCAGCGTTCCGGGACAGGGTCCCTACACCTTC.

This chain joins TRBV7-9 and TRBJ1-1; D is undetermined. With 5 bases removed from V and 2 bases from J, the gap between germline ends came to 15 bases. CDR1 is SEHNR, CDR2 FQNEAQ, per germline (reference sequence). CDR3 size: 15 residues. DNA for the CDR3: TGTGCCAGCAGCCGAGACACGCTTAGAAACACTGAAGCTTTCTTT. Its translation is CASSRDTLRNTEAFF. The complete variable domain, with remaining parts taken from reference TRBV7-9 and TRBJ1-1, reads DTGVSQNPRHKITKRGQNVTFRCDPISEHNRLYWYRQTLGQGPEFLTYFQNEAQLEKSRLLSDRFSAERPKGSFSTLEIQRTEQGDSAMYLCASSRDTLRNTEAFFGQGTRLTVV.

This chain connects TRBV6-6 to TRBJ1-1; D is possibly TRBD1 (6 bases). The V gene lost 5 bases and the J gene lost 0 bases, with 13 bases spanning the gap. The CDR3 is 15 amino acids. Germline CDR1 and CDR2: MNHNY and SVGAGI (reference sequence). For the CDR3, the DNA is TGTGCCAGCAGTAAGTGGACAGCTTTGAACACTGAAGCTTTCTTT. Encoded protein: CASSKWTALNTEAFF.

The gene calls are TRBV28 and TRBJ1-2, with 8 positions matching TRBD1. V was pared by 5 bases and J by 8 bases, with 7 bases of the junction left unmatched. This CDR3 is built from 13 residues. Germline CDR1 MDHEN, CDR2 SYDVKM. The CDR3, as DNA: TGTGCCAGCAGTCAAACGACAGGGGTCGGCTACACCTTC. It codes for CASSQTTGVGYTF.

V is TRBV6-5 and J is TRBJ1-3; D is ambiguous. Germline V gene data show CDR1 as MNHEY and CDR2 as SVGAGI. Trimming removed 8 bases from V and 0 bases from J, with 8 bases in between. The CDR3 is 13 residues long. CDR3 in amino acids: CASQLSSGNTIYF. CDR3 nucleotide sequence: TGTGCCAGCCAACTGAGCTCTGGAAACACCATATATTTT.

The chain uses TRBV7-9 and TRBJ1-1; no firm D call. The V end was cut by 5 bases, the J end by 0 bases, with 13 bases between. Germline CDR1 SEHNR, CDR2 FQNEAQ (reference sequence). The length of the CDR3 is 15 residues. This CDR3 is CASSDPSGLNTEAFF. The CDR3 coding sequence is TGTGCCAGCAGCGACCCGTCTGGATTGAACACTGAAGCTTTCTTT.

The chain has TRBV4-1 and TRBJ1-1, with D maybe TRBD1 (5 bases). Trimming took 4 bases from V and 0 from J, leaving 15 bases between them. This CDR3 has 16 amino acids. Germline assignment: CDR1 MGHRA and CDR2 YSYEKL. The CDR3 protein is CASSLREGPMNTEAFF. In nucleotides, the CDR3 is TGCGCCAGCAGCCTCCGGGAGGGGCCAATGAACACTGAAGCTTTCTTT.

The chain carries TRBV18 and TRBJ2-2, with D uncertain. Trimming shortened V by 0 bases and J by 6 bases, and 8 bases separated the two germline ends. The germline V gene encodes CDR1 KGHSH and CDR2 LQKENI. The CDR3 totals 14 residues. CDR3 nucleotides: TGTGCCAGCTCACCACCGACTCCGGCCGGGGAGCTGTTTTTT. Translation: CASSPPTPAGELFF.

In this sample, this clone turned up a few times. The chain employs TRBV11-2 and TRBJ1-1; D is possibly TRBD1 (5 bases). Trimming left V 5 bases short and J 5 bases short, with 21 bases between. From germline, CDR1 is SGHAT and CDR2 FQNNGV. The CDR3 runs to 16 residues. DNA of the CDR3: TGTGCCAGCAGCCTCATTCTCAACGCCGGGGGTACTGAAGCTTTCTTT. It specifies CASSLILNAGGTEAFF.

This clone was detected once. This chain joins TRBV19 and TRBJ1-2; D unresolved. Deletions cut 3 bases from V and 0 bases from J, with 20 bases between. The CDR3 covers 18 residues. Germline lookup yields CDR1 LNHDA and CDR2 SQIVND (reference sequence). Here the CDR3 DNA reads TGTGCCAGTAGTATCCTTTTGAGGGAAACCTCGGCTAACTATGGCTACACCTTC. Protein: CASSILLRETSANYGYTF. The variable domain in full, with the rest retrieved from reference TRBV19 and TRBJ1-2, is DGGITQSPKYLFRKEGQNVTLSCEQNLNHDAMYWYRQDPGQGLRLIYYSQIVNDFQKGDIAEGYSVSREKKESFPLTVTSAQKNPTAFYLCASSILLRETSANYGYTFGSGTRLTVV.

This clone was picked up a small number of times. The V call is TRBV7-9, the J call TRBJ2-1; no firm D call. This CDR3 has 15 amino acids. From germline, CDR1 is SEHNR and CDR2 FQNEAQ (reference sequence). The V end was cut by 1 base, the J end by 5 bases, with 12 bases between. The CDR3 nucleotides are TGTGCCAGCAGCTTAGTTAAAGATATTCACAATGAGCAGTTCTTC. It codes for CASSLVKDIHNEQFF.

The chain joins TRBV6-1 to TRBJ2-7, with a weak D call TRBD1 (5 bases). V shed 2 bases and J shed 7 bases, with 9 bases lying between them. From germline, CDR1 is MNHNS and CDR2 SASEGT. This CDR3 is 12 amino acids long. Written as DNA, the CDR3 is TGTGCCAGCAGTGAAATGGGGCGGGAGCAGTACTTC. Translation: CASSEMGREQYF.

The CDR3 loop is CASSRTTGMFTGDSYEQYF. In DNA form, the CDR3 reads TGCGCCAGCAGCCGAACAACCGGGATGTTTACAGGGGACTCCTACGAGCAGTACTTC. This chain joins TRBV4-1 and TRBJ2-7, with TRBD1 identical over 7 bases. The germline gives CDR1 MGHRA, CDR2 YSYEKL. V was pared by 4 bases and J by 0 bases, with 18 bases of the junction left unmatched. The CDR3 runs to 19 residues.

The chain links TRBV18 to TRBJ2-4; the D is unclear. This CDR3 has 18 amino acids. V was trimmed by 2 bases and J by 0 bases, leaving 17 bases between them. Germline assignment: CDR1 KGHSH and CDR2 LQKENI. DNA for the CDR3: TGTGCCAGCTCACCAGGCAGTCTACTTGTTCTAGCCAAAAACATTCAGTACTTC. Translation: CASSPGSLLVLAKNIQYF. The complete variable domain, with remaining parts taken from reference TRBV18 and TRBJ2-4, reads NAGVMQNPRHLVRRRGQEARLRCSPMKGHSHVYWYRQLPEEGLKFMVYLQKENIIDESGMPKERFSAEFPKEGPSILRIQQVVRGDSAAYFCASSPGSLLVLAKNIQYFGAGTRLSVL.